This passage covers 26 T cell receptor beta chains from one sample sequenced in a study of blood T cell repertoires in COVID-19. Method: immunoSEQ multiplex PCR; TCRdb's copy keeps in-frame clones and lacks some. The sample has 130,000 or so clones, approximately 85% seen once. Sequenced material: peripheral blood. The receptors stem from a human donor in a cohort sampled during active COVID-19.

This clone has just a few counts. This chain uses TRBV11-2 with TRBJ2-1, with 7 bases aligning to TRBD1. V lost 3 bases and J lost 6; bases outside the gene matches: 5. The CDR3 has 14 amino acids. Germline lookup yields CDR1 SGHAT and CDR2 FQNNGV. The CDR3 nucleotides are TGTGCCAGCAGCTTGGGGACAGAACTCAATGAGCAGTTCTTC. Amino acids: CASSLGTELNEQFF. Complete variable domain (other parts from reference TRBV11-2 and TRBJ2-1): EAGVAQSPRYKIIEKRQSVAFWCNPISGHATLYWYQQILGQGPKLLIQFQNNGVVDDSQLPKDRFSAERLKGVDSTLKIQPAKLEDSAVYLCASSLGTELNEQFFGPGTRLTVL.

The V call is TRBV7-6, the J call TRBJ2-2; tentatively, D is TRBD2 (5 bases). Trimming pared 8 bases from V and 6 bases from J, leaving 7 bases between. CDR3 length: 11 residues. Germline CDR1 is SGHVS and CDR2 is FNYEAQ. The CDR3 loop is CASGGPGELFF. CDR3 in DNA: TGTGCCAGCGGAGGCCCCGGGGAGCTGTTTTTT.

This chain joins TRBV6-5 and TRBJ2-2; 9 bases map to TRBD2. CDR1 MNHEY and CDR2 SVGAGI come from the germline V gene. The CDR3 loop spans 16 amino acids. The J segment lost 4 bases and the V segment lost 2 bases, leaving 5 bases of the junction unmatched. For the CDR3, the DNA is TGTGCCAGCAGTTACGCCGGGACTAGCCCCACCGGGGAGCTGTTTTTT. It encodes CASSYAGTSPTGELFF.

This CDR3 is CASKGQLNTEAFF. In nucleotides, the CDR3 is TGTGCCAGTAAGGGGCAGTTGAACACTGAAGCTTTCTTT. The V call is TRBV19, the J call TRBJ1-1; D possibly corresponds to TRBD1 (5 bases). CDR3 size: 13 residues. Trimming removed 7 bases at V and 0 bases at J, with 9 bases between. CDR1 LNHDA and CDR2 SQIVND come from the germline V gene (reference sequence).

The chain couples TRBV13 to TRBJ1-6; 9 positions agree with TRBD1. This CDR3 has 16 amino acids. The J segment lost 7 bases and the V segment lost 6 bases, leaving 10 bases of the junction unmatched. Germline V gene lookup returns CDR1 PRHDT and CDR2 FYEKMQ (reference sequence). The DNA for the CDR3 is TGTGCCAGCAGTTTCACCGGGACAGGGAGGAATTCACCCCTCCACTTT. This codes for CASSFTGTGRNSPLHF.

V and J are TRBV5-1 and TRBJ2-1; the D gene is possibly TRBD2 (5 bases). CDR3 length equals 14 residues. V lost 7 bases and J 7 bases, leaving 18 bases between the germline ends. CDR1 SGHRS and CDR2 YFSETQ come from the germline V gene. DNA of the CDR3: TGCGCCAGCGCCCTGGGCTCCCCGGGGAATGAGCAGTTCTTC. This gives the protein CASALGSPGNEQFF.

For the CDR3, the DNA is TGTGCCAGCAGCCAAGCCTTGAGAGCAGATACGCAGTATTTT. Residues: CASSQALRADTQYF. V usage is TRBV3-1 (or the pseudogene TRBV3-2) and J usage is TRBJ2-3; D not certain. Deletions cut 1 base from V and 4 bases from J, with 9 bases between. Germline CDR1 LGHDT, CDR2 YNNKEL (reference sequence). CDR3 length equals 14 residues.

The chain employs TRBV7-3 and TRBJ2-3; 8 positions match TRBD2. V trimming: 5 bases; J trimming: 2 bases; junction bases outside the gene matches: 9. The CDR3 is 16 residues long. Germline loops: CDR1 SGHTA, CDR2 FQGTGA. The CDR3 nucleotides read TGTGCCAGCAGCCCCCGGGGCGGGGGGTTCACAGATACGCAGTATTTT. Its protein is CASSPRGGGFTDTQYF. Based on the CDR3 plus reference TRBV7-3 and TRBJ2-3, the full variable domain is GAGVSQTPSNKVTEKGKYVELRCDPISGHTALYWYRQSLGQGPEFLIYFQGTGAADDSGLPNDRFFAVRPEGSVSTLKIQRTERGDSAVYLCASSPRGGGFTDTQYFGPGTRLTVL.

This rearrangement joins TRBV27 to TRBJ2-7; 11 bases match TRBD2. This CDR3 contains 15 residues. Germline V gene data show CDR1 as MNHEY and CDR2 as SMNVEV (reference sequence). V was pared by 6 bases and J by 3 bases, with 7 bases of the junction left unmatched. The CDR3 loop reads CASRAVAGGSYEQYF. For the CDR3, the DNA is TGTGCCAGCAGGGCCGTAGCGGGGGGGAGCTACGAGCAGTACTTC.

This chain uses TRBV19 with TRBJ2-3, with D unresolved. The germline V and J ends were trimmed by 6 bases and 2 bases, with 12 bases remaining between them. The germline gives CDR1 LNHDA, CDR2 SQIVND (reference sequence). This CDR3 is built from 14 residues. The CDR3 DNA is TGTGCCAGTAGGGAGCGACTCCCCACAGATACGCAGTATTTT. As protein: CASRERLPTDTQYF.

The chain employs TRBV24-1 and TRBJ2-5, with 7 bases aligning to TRBD2. V was pared by 0 bases and J by 1 base, with 1 base of the junction left unmatched. This CDR3 spans 15 amino acids. Germline V gene lookup returns CDR1 KGHDR and CDR2 SFDVKD. The CDR3 sequence: CATSDLASGQETQYF. The CDR3 nucleotides are TGTGCCACCAGTGATTTGGCTAGCGGCCAAGAGACCCAGTACTTC.

The chain has TRBV28 and TRBJ2-1; 8 positions match TRBD2. J lost 1 base, V lost 7 bases, and 9 bases had no gene match. The CDR3 contains 16 residues. Germline CDR1 reads MDHEN; CDR2 reads SYDVKM. The CDR3 spells CASNRVTGGSYNEQFF. The CDR3 DNA reads TGTGCCAGCAACAGAGTTACGGGAGGGTCCTACAATGAGCAGTTCTTC.

This clone was seen only once. The V call is TRBV24-1, the J call TRBJ1-2; 8 nucleotides line up with TRBD1. From germline, CDR1 is KGHDR and CDR2 SFDVKD. This CDR3 has 12 residues. V was clipped by 7 bases and J by 7 bases; unmatched bases: 4. CDR3 region: CATRQGAGGYTF. DNA for the CDR3: TGTGCCACCAGGCAGGGGGCGGGTGGCTACACCTTC.

V is TRBV2 and J is TRBJ2-1; weak D call: TRBD1 (6 bases). CDR3 length equals 16 residues. The germline CDR1 and CDR2 sequences are SNHLY and FYNNEI. Between the trimmed V and J ends, which lost 3 bases and 0 bases, there was a span of 12 bases. CDR3 DNA sequence: TGTGCCAGCAGTGATAGACAGGCGAGCTCCTACAATGAGCAGTTCTTC. Its protein product is CASSDRQASSYNEQFF.

This rearrangement joins TRBV23-1 to TRBJ2-2; 7 bases fit TRBD1. TRBV23-1 is filed as an ORF, its function uncertain. This CDR3 region has 15 residues. Trimming took 4 bases from V and 5 from J; bases not matched to a gene: 7. The CDR3 protein is CASSLTGSFTGELFF. The CDR3 region has the DNA TGCGCCAGCAGTCTGACAGGGTCTTTTACCGGGGAGCTGTTTTTT.

V is TRBV6-6 and J is TRBJ1-5; TRBD1 matches 9 bases. Germline CDR1 and CDR2: MNHNY and SVGAGI (reference sequence). This CDR3 comprises 16 residues. Trimming cost V 7 bases and J 3 bases; bases outside gene matches: 10. The CDR3 sequence is CASIETGTGFNQPQHF. As DNA, the CDR3 is TGTGCCAGCATCGAGACAGGGACAGGGTTCAATCAGCCCCAGCATTTT.

This chain links TRBV7-3 with TRBJ2-3; 11 bases are shared with TRBD1. The germline V gene has CDR1 SGHTA and CDR2 FQGTGA. The CDR3 runs to 16 residues. The V gene end was trimmed by 5 bases and the J gene end by 6 bases; junction bases not matched to a gene: 10. The CDR3 spells CASSERDRGSADTQYF. In DNA, the CDR3 is TGTGCCAGCAGCGAACGGGACAGGGGGAGCGCGGATACGCAGTATTTT.

The V and J genes are TRBV30 and TRBJ2-1; 9 nucleotides agree with TRBD1. The trim removed 7 bases at V and 10 bases at J, leaving 11 bases unmatched. CDR1 and CDR2 from the germline V gene are GTSNPN and SVGIG (reference sequence). There are 13 residues in the CDR3. The CDR3 DNA follows: TGTGCCTTCCACAGGGGGCGGGGTGGAGAGCAGTTCTTC. It translates to CAFHRGRGGEQFF.

The chain combines TRBV2 with TRBJ2-2; TRBD2 matches 12 bases. Trimming took 6 bases from V and 6 from J; bases not matched to a gene: 14. The V gene's germline CDR1 is SNHLY and CDR2 FYNNEI. The CDR3 is 18 amino acids. CDR3 region: CASSASGGGVLKAGELFF. The CDR3 nucleotides are TGTGCCAGCAGCGCTAGCGGGGGGGGCGTTTTGAAGGCCGGGGAGCTGTTTTTT.

CDR3 sequence: CASSFQRYTDTQYF. CDR3 DNA: TGTGCCAGCAGCTTTCAGCGGTACACAGATACGCAGTATTTT. This chain connects TRBV7-9 to TRBJ2-3, with TRBD2 as a possible D gene (5 bases). V was pared by 3 bases and J by 2 bases, with 9 bases between. Germline V gene data show CDR1 as SEHNR and CDR2 as FQNEAQ (reference sequence). There are 14 residues in the CDR3. Complete variable domain (other parts from reference TRBV7-9 and TRBJ2-3): DTGVSQNPRHKITKRGQNVTFRCDPISEHNRLYWYRQTLGQGPEFLTYFQNEAQLEKSRLLSDRFSAERPKGSFSTLEIQRTEQGDSAMYLCASSFQRYTDTQYFGPGTRLTVL.

The chain links TRBV7-3 to TRBJ2-5; 7 bases fit TRBD1. This CDR3 has 17 amino acids. V was clipped by 4 bases and J by 4 bases; unmatched bases: 15. Germline V gene data show CDR1 as SGHTA and CDR2 as FQGTGA. DNA for the CDR3: TGTGCCAGCAGCTACCACAATACCCGCACAGGGGCAGAGACCCAGTACTTC. Its translation is CASSYHNTRTGAETQYF.

J is TRBJ2-1 and V is TRBV7-8; tentative D call: TRBD2 (5 bases). Germline V gene sequence: CDR1 SGHVS, CDR2 FQNEAQ. The CDR3 is 12 residues long. V was trimmed by 5 bases and J by 11 bases, leaving 13 bases between them. This CDR3 reads CASSPGTGKQFF. The CDR3 coding sequence is TGTGCCAGCAGCCCGGGCACGGGGAAGCAGTTCTTC. The full variable domain, its missing parts supplied by reference TRBV7-8 and TRBJ2-1, is GAGVSQSPRYKVAKRGQDVALRCDPISGHVSLFWYQQALGQGPEFLTYFQNEAQLDKSGLPSDRFFAERPEGSVSTLKIQRTQQEDSAVYLCASSPGTGKQFFGPGTRLTVL.

V and J are TRBV9 and TRBJ1-1; the D gene is possibly TRBD1 (6 bases). The CDR3 is made up of 14 amino acids. Between the trimmed V and J ends, which lost 0 bases and 10 bases, there was a span of 16 bases. The germline V gene has CDR1 SGDLS and CDR2 YYNGEE. The CDR3 spells CASSVASGGGVAFF. CDR3 nucleotides: TGTGCCAGCAGCGTAGCAAGTGGGGGGGGCGTAGCTTTCTTT.

The V call is TRBV11-3, the J call TRBJ2-5, with D hard to call. Germline lookup yields CDR1 SGHNT and CDR2 YENEEA. Trimming shortened V by 4 bases and J by 5 bases, and 11 bases separated the two germline ends. The CDR3 spans 13 residues. The DNA of the CDR3 is TGTGCCAGCAGCTCAGACCCCCGGGAGACCCAGTACTTC. Its protein product is CASSSDPRETQYF.

This chain connects TRBV4-3 to TRBJ1-4; tentatively, D is TRBD1 (5 bases). The CDR3 runs 13 residues. The germline V and J ends were trimmed by 1 base and 8 bases, with 8 bases remaining between them. CDR1 and CDR2 from the germline V gene are LGHNA and YSLEER. DNA for the CDR3: TGCGCCAGCAGCCAAGTTAGGGGCGAAAAACTGTTTTTT. This sequence encodes CASSQVRGEKLFF.

The rearrangement joins TRBV27 to TRBJ2-7; 7 bases map to TRBD2. After removal of 6 bases from V and 3 bases from J, the junction contained 8 bases not matched to a gene. The length of the CDR3 is 14 residues. The germline gives CDR1 MNHEY, CDR2 SMNVEV (reference sequence). CDR3 loop: CASSASGEGYEQYV. CDR3 bases: TGTGCCAGCAGCGCCTCGGGGGAGGGCTACGAGCAGTACGTC.